This TCR beta chain was sequenced during a study of blood T cells in healthy people across ages. A second PCR, run for roughly 7 to 12 cycles, used a sample-barcoded 5' primer plus a J-beta primer mix. Unique molecular identifiers of 12 random nucleotides labeled each cDNA. Each CDR3 protein gets one entry after TCRdb re-called the 5' RACE reads with MiXCR. Of about 680,000 distinct CDR3 sequences in the sample, over 45% were seen once. With each sample, at least 5 micrograms of total RNA were extracted. In the case of this clonotype: Its antigen remains unidentified.

Study observations and caveats: As age increased, TCR beta diversity per million T cells fell in a roughly linear fashion.

The CDR3 loop spans 17 amino acids. V was shortened by 0 bases and J by 13 bases, with 25 bases between the two germline ends. Looked up from germline, CDR1 is LGHNA and CDR2 is YNFKEQ. The genes are TRBV4-2 and TRBJ2-4, with a tentative D call TRBD2 (5 bases). This receptor was identified in a woman aged 60-75 years in good health. Sequenced: blood. CDR3 amino acids: CASSQDSQRSAPYGQYF. As DNA, the CDR3 is TGTGCCAGCAGCCAAGATTCGCAGCGGTCAGCCCCCTACGGGCAGTACTTC.